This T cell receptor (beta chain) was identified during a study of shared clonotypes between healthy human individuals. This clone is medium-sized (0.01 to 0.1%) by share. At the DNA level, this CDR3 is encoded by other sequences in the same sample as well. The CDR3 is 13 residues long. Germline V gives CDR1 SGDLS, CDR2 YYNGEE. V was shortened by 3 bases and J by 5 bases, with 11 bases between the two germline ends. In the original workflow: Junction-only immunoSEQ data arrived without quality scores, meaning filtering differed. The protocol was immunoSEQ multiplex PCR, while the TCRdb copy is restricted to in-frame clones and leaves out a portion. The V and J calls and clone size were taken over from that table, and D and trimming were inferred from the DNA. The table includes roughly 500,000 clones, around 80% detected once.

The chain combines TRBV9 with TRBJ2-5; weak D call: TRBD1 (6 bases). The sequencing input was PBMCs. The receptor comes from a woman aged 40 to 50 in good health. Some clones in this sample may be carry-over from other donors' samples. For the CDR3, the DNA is TGTGCCAGCAGCGCACAGGGCGGGGAGACCCAGTACTTC. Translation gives CASSAQGGETQYF.